This passage covers 20 T cell receptor beta chains from one sample sequenced in a study of T cells in women clearing cervical HPV infection. The assay was immunoSEQ multiplex PCR, and TCRdb's table has in-frame clones only and misses some. Reported are about 27,000 clones; the ten largest clones contain approximately 24%. The sequenced material came from blood buffy coat. All receptors come from a woman aged 18 to 75 with a cervical HPV16 infection that either progressed to CIN3+ or cleared (not recorded which).

On this clone: With the read ending 3 residues before the CDR3 end, the germline J gene is used to fill in that end. V and J are TRBV20-1 and TRBJ2-4; a possible D gene is TRBD2 (5 bases). Trimming took off 5 bases at V and 1 base at J, with 12 bases between the two ends. Germline values: CDR1 DFQATT, CDR2 SNEGSKA (reference sequence). The CDR3 loop spans 14 amino acids. The sequenced part of the CDR3 DNA is TGCAGTGCTGGCGGAGGTAACGCCAAAAACATT. Translation gives CSAGGGNAKNI. The entire CDR3 protein reads CSAGGGNAKNIQYF.

With respect to this clone: The CDR3 goes on 3 residues after the read ends, and that part is filled in from the germline J gene. The gene calls are TRBV5-1 and TRBJ1-1; TRBD1 matches at 7 bases. The length of the CDR3 is 13 residues. CDR1 is SGHRS and CDR2 is YFSETQ in the germline V gene. The sequenced CDR3 bases are TGCGCCAGCAGCTTGGACAGGGGTCGGGAA. This codes for CASSLDRGRE. The full CDR3 protein is CASSLDRGREAFF.

Comment on this clone: The CDR3 is cut off 3 residues early in the read; its end comes from the germline J gene. The chain is built from TRBV18 and TRBJ2-7, with a tentative D call TRBD2 (6 bases). V lost 3 bases and J 1 base, leaving 13 bases between the germline ends. Germline CDR1 KGHSH, CDR2 LQKENI. The CDR3 consists of 15 residues. CDR3 DNA, as far as it was read: TGTGCCAGCTCACCGGTGGCGGACTATTCCTACGAG. Encoded protein: CASSPVADYSYE. In full, the CDR3 is CASSPVADYSYEQYF. The full variable domain, in which reference TRBV18 and TRBJ2-7 provide the parts outside the CDR3, is NAGVMQNPRHLVRRRGQEARLRCSPMKGHSHVYWYRQLPEEGLKFMVYLQKENIIDESGMPKERFSAEFPKEGPSILRIQQVVRGDSAAYFCASSPVADYSYEQYFGPGTRLTVT.

To note about this clone: The CDR3 is cut off 3 residues early in the read; its end comes from the germline J gene. V and J are TRBV20-1 and TRBJ1-6; TRBD1 might be the D (5 bases). V was pared by 2 bases and J by 7 bases, with 9 bases between. The CDR3 has 13 amino acids. Looked up from germline, CDR1 is DFQATT and CDR2 is SNEGSKA (reference sequence). CDR3 amino acids: CSARLDTNSPLHF. CDR3 bases read: TGCAGTGCTAGATTGGACACCAATTCACCC.

For this clone: The read stops 3 residues short of the end of the CDR3; the missing end is completed from the germline J gene. The chain recombines TRBV7-9 with TRBJ1-2; no clear D gene. The germline V gene has CDR1 SEHNR and CDR2 FQNEAQ (reference sequence). The CDR3 spans 14 residues. The CDR3 protein is CASSFEVWVGGYTF. The covered CDR3 bases are TGTGCCAGCAGCTTTGAAGTTTGGGTGGGCGGC.

Note on this clone: From the germline J gene comes the end of the CDR3, since the read stops 3 residues before it. The chain couples TRBV28 to TRBJ2-7; 8 bases align to TRBD1. CDR3 length: 14 residues. Losses at the gene ends were 5 bases for V and 4 bases for J; bases not matched to a gene: 7. Per germline, CDR1 MDHEN and CDR2 SYDVKM. CDR3 protein: CASSPSGTGYEQYF. The covered CDR3 bases are TGTGCCAGCAGTCCGTCGGGGACAGGATACGAG.

Regarding this clone: The read is 3 residues too short to cover the CDR3 end, so that end is filled in from the germline J gene. The gene calls are TRBV12-5 and TRBJ2-3; 9 nucleotides line up with TRBD2. CDR3 length: 16 residues. From germline, CDR1 is LGHNT and CDR2 FRNRAP. The V segment lost 0 bases and the J segment 4 bases; nucleotides outside the gene matches: 5. The part of the CDR3 DNA that was read is TGTGCTAGTGGTTTGGTACTGGCTAGCGGGGCAGATACG. It codes for CASGLVLASGADT. The full CDR3 protein is CASGLVLASGADTQYF.

Incomplete CDR3 DNA: TGTGCCAGCAGTTACCAGGTAGTTCTTGGAGCTAATGAAAAA. This encodes CASSYQVVLGANEK. The whole CDR3 is CASSYQVVLGANEKLFF. V is TRBV6-2 or TRBV6-3 and J is TRBJ1-4, with D hard to call. Coverage ceases 3 residues before the CDR3 finishes, and the germline J gene fills in the end. CDR1 and CDR2 from the germline V gene are MNHEY and SVGEGT. The CDR3 is made up of 17 amino acids. Trimming removed 2 bases from V and 3 bases from J, with 16 bases in between.

Note on this clone: The CDR3 extends 3 residues past the end of the read, so its final part is completed from the germline J gene. The chain uses TRBV7-9 and TRBJ1-5; weak D call: TRBD1 (6 bases). Trimming shortened V by 1 base and J by 3 bases, and 10 bases separated the two germline ends. CDR1 and CDR2 (germline): SEHNR, FQNEAQ (reference sequence). The CDR3 is 15 amino acids. This chain's CDR3 is CASSLEGGTNQPQHF. The part of the CDR3 DNA that was read is TGTGCCAGCAGCTTAGAGGGGGGGACCAATCAGCCC.

Remarks on this clone: With the read ending 3 residues before the CDR3 end, the germline J gene is used to fill in that end. V is TRBV10-3 and J is TRBJ1-5; TRBD1 agrees at 8 bases. CDR3 length equals 16 residues. The V gene's germline CDR1 is ENHRY and CDR2 SYGVKD. V shed 3 bases and J 0 bases; nucleotides not matched to a gene: 4. CDR3 sequence: CAISELGQGSNQPQHF. The DNA read from the CDR3 is TGTGCCATCAGTGAACTCGGACAGGGTAGCAATCAGCCC.

About this clone itself: Read coverage stops 3 residues before the CDR3 terminus; the germline J gene supplies the remainder. The rearrangement links TRBV30 to TRBJ2-1; TRBD2 agrees at 8 bases. This CDR3 region has 14 residues. Looked up from germline, CDR1 is GTSNPN and CDR2 is SVGIG (reference sequence). The V gene end was trimmed by 7 bases and the J gene end by 9 bases; junction bases not matched to a gene: 14. The CDR3 here is CASTLATGGGEQFF. The CDR3 bases that were read are TGTGCCTCGACCCTCGCGACGGGAGGGGGTGAG.

About this clone itself: The read is 3 residues too short to cover the CDR3 end, so that end is filled in from the germline J gene. The V call is TRBV29-1, the J call TRBJ1-1; 8 bases are shared with TRBD1. CDR3 size: 12 residues. Germline-derived CDR1 and CDR2 are SQVTM and ANQGSEA. With V trimmed by 6 bases and J by 4 bases, 4 bases remained unmatched. The CDR3 DNA, read in part, is TGCAGCGTCGGACAGGGAAGCACTGAA. Translation gives CSVGQGSTE. The full-length CDR3 reads as CSVGQGSTEAFF.

Turning to this clone: The observed sequence ends 3 residues before the CDR3 terminus, with the missing tail filled in from the germline J gene. V gene TRBV4-2 combines with J gene TRBJ2-3, with TRBD2 matching 7 bases. Germline values: CDR1 LGHNA, CDR2 YNFKEQ. The CDR3 has 18 residues. Trimming at V came to 2 bases and at J to 0 bases, leaving 11 bases not matched to a gene. CDR3 bases read: TGTGCCAGCAGCCAATACAGCGGGACGAGTCCTAGCACAGATACG. Encoded protein: CASSQYSGTSPSTDT. The entire CDR3 is CASSQYSGTSPSTDTQYF.

With respect to this clone: The missing CDR3 end, 3 residues past where the read stops, is filled in from the germline J gene. The rearrangement joins TRBV2 to TRBJ2-7, with 9 bases matching TRBD1. Germline-derived CDR1 and CDR2 are SNHLY and FYNNEI. The CDR3 contains 12 residues. V lost 9 bases, J lost 5 bases, and 5 bases stayed unmatched. CDR3 loop: CASTRTGDEQYF. The DNA read from the CDR3 is TGTGCCAGTACTAGGACAGGGGACGAG. The variable domain in full, with the rest retrieved from reference TRBV2 and TRBJ2-7, is EPEVTQTPSHQVTQMGQEVILRCVPISNHLYFYWYRQILGQKVEFLVSFYNNEISEKSEIFDDQFSVERPDGSNFTLKIRSTKLEDSAMYFCASTRTGDEQYFGPGTRLTVT.

Remarks on this clone: The read terminates 3 residues ahead of where the CDR3 ends, so the germline J gene completes it. V and J are TRBV2 and TRBJ2-7, with 9 bases identical to TRBD1. Germline V gene data show CDR1 as SNHLY and CDR2 as FYNNEI. V was clipped by 8 bases and J by 2 bases; unmatched bases: 10. The CDR3 length is 15 residues. The CDR3 bases that were read are TGTGCCAGCGGGGAGGGGGGACAGGGTCCCTACGAG. Protein product: CASGEGGQGPYE. The complete CDR3 protein is CASGEGGQGPYEQYF.

Of note for this clone: Read data end 3 residues before the CDR3 end; the end is taken from the germline J gene. The chain recombines TRBV12-5 with TRBJ1-2; 12 bases align to TRBD1. CDR3 length: 16 amino acids. The germline CDR1 and CDR2 sequences are LGHNT and FRNRAP. The J segment lost 0 bases and the V segment lost 6 bases, leaving 5 bases of the junction unmatched. The CDR3 loop is CASGRDRGPANYGYTF. The CDR3 bases that were read are TGTGCTAGTGGCCGGGACAGGGGGCCAGCTAACTATGGC.

Note on this clone: Read data end 3 residues before the CDR3 end; the end is taken from the germline J gene. The chain has TRBV5-1 and TRBJ2-5; 9 bases are shared with TRBD1. CDR3 size: 15 residues. The junction had 4 bases not matched to a gene; V was cut back by 0 bases and J by 4 bases. The V gene's germline CDR1 is SGHRS and CDR2 YFSETQ. CDR3 loop: CASSLGRGQGETQYF. CDR3 DNA (partial): TGCGCCAGCAGCTTGGGGAGGGGACAGGGAGAGACC.

Worth noting for this clone: With the read ending 3 residues before the CDR3 end, the germline J gene is used to fill in that end. The J gene is TRBJ2-5, the V gene TRBV29-1; TRBD2 might be the D (7 bases). Between the trimmed V and J ends, which lost 6 bases and 1 base, there was a span of 15 bases. The CDR3 has 14 residues. The germline gives CDR1 SQVTM, CDR2 ANQGSEA. The CDR3 loop is CSVGGAASQETQYF. The part of the CDR3 DNA that was read is TGCAGCGTGGGGGGGGCAGCTTCCCAAGAGACC.

The CDR3 bases that were read are TGTGCCAGCAGCCCGACAGGGGCTTTTGCTGAA. It codes for CASSPTGAFAE. The whole CDR3 sequence is CASSPTGAFAEAFF. V usage is TRBV7-2 and J usage is TRBJ1-1; 8 positions agree with TRBD1. With the read ending 3 residues before the CDR3 end, the germline J gene is used to fill in that end. The CDR3 contains 14 residues. Per germline, CDR1 SGHTA and CDR2 FQGNSA. The J segment lost 6 bases and the V segment lost 5 bases, leaving 8 bases of the junction unmatched.

Details on this clone: The missing CDR3 end, 3 residues past where the read stops, is filled in from the germline J gene. The chain uses TRBV11-2 and TRBJ2-3; perhaps TRBD1 as D (5 bases). Germline CDR1 SGHAT, CDR2 FQNNGV. The CDR3 extends over 15 amino acids. This CDR3 is CASSSDGARRETQYF. CDR3 DNA (partial): TGTGCCAGCAGCTCGGATGGGGCCCGGAGAGAGACG. The entire variable domain, with the rest obtained from reference TRBV11-2 and TRBJ2-3, is as follows: EAGVAQSPRYKIIEKRQSVAFWCNPISGHATLYWYQQILGQGPKLLIQFQNNGVVDDSQLPKDRFSAERLKGVDSTLKIQPAKLEDSAVYLCASSSDGARRETQYFGPGTRLTVL.